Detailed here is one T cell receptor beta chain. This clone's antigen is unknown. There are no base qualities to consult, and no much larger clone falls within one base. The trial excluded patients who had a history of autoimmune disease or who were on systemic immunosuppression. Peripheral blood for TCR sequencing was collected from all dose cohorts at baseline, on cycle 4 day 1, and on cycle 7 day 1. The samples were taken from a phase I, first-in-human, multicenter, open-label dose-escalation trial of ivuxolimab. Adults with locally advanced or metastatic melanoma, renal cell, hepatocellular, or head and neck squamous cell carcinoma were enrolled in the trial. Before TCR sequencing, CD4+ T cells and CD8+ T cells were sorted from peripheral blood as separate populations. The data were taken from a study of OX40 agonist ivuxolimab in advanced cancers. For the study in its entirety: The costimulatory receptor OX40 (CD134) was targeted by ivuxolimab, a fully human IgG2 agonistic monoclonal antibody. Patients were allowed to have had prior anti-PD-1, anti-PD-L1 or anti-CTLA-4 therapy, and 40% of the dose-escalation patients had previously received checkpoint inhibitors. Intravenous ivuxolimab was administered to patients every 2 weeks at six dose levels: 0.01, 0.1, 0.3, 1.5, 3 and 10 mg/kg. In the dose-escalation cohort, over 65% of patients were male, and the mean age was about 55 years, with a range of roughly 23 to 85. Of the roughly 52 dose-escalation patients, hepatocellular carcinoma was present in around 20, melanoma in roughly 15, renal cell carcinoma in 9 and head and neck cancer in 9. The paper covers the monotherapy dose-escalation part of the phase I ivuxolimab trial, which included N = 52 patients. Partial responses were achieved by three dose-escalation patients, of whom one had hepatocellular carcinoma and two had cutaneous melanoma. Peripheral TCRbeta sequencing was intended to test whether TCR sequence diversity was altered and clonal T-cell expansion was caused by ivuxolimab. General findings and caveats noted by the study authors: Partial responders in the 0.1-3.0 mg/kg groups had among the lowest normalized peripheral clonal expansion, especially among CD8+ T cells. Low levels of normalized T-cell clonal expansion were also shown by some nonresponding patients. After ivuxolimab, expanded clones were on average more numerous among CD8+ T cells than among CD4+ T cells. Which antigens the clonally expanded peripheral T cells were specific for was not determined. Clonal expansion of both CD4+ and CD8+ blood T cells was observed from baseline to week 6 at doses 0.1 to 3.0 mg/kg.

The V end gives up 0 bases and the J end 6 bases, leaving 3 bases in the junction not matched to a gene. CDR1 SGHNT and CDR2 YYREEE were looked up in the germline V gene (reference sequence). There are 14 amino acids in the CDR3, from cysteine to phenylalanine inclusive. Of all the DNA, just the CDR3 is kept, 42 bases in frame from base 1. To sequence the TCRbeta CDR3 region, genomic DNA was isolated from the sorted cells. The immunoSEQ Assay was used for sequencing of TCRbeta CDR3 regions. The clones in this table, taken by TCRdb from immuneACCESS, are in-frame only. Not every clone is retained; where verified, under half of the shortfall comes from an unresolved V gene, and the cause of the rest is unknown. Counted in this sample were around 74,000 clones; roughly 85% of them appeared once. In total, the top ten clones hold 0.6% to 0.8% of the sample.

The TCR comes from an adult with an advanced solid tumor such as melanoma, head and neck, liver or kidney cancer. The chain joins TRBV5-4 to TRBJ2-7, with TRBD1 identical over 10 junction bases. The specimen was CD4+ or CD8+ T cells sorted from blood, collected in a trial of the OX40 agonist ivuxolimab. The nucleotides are TGTGCCAGCAGCTTGGTGGACAGGGGGTCCGAGCAGTACTTC. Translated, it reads CASSLVDRGSEQYF.